This TCR beta chain comes out of a study of PD-1 blockade in classical Hodgkin lymphoma. Study findings and constraints: Prior therapy or disease activity may underlie the repertoire differences, whose causes remain undefined. According to reports, newly diagnosed patients had lower baseline TCR diversity than healthy donors, and relapsed/refractory patients had lower baseline TCR diversity still.

Sequenced by immunoSEQ multiplex PCR; TCRdb stores in-frame clones only, minus some. The table lists approximately 9,300 clones, about nine tenths of them singletons. Time point given: newly diagnosed, previously untreated cHL patient sample. The investigators isolated CD8+ T cells from thawed PBMCs using magnetic negative selection. The authors used newly diagnosed, untreated classical Hodgkin lymphoma PBMCs as comparison. The CDR3 runs 16 residues. Per germline, CDR1 LGHNA and CDR2 YSLEER. Trimming stripped 2 bases from V and 2 bases from J, with 12 bases between. With regard to this clone: Its target is not known.

The sequenced material came from CD8+ T cells from blood. The sequence was obtained from a human donor with classical Hodgkin lymphoma. The V gene is TRBV4-3, the J gene TRBJ1-4; unclear D gene. The CDR3, as DNA: TGCGCCAGCAGCCAACTCTTTTTGACGACTAATGAAAAACTGTTTTTT. Its protein product is CASSQLFLTTNEKLFF.